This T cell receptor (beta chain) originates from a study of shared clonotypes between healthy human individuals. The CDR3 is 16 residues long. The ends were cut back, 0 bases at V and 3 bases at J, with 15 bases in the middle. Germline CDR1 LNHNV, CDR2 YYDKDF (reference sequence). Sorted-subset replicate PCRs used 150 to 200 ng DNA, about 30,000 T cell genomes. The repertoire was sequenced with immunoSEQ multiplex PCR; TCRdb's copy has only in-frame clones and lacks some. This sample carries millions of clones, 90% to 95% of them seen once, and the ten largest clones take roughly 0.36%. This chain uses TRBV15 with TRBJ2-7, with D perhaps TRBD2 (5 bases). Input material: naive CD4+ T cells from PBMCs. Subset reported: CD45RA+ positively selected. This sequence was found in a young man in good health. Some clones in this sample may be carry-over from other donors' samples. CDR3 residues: CATSRDPGGRFYEQYF. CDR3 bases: TGTGCCACCAGCAGAGACCCAGGCGGGCGCTTCTACGAGCAGTACTTC.